This TCR beta chain is drawn from a study of T cells in Graves' hyperthyroidism and ophthalmopathy. Amplified TCR beta CDR3 regions came from RNA transcripts. In the first-round RT-PCR of the TCR CDR3, the HTBI primer set was used. TCRdb itself ran the multiplex PCR reads through MiXCR, one entry per CDR3 protein. Seen here are 460,000 or so distinct CDR3 sequences, roughly an eighth observed once, and the top ten hold around a sixth. This clonotype occurred many times. V dropped 2 bases and J dropped 4 bases, with 17 bases sitting between them. Germline-derived CDR1 and CDR2 are KGHDR and SFDVKD. CDR3 size: 17 residues.

The source material was blood. The chain combines TRBV24-1 with TRBJ2-1; D unclear. The source is a woman younger than 35 with Graves' hyperthyroidism. CDR3 sequence (DNA): TGTGCCACCAGTGATTCAAGAACCTGGACGCGTTACAATGAGCAGTTCTTC. Amino acid sequence: CATSDSRTWTRYNEQFF.